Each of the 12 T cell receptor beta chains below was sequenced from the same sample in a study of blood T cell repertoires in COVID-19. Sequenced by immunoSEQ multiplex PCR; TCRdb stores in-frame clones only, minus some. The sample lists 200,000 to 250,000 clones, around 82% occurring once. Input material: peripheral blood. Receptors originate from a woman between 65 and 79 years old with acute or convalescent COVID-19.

CDR3 protein: CATSDGFPGSAGSYNEQFF. The CDR3 nucleotides are TGTGCCACCAGTGATGGCTTCCCTGGCTCAGCGGGCTCCTACAATGAGCAGTTCTTC. V is TRBV24-1 and J is TRBJ2-1; possible D gene TRBD2, 6 bases. This CDR3 region has 19 residues. Germline CDR1 reads KGHDR; CDR2 reads SFDVKD. Trimming took off 3 bases at V and 0 bases at J, with 20 bases between the two ends.

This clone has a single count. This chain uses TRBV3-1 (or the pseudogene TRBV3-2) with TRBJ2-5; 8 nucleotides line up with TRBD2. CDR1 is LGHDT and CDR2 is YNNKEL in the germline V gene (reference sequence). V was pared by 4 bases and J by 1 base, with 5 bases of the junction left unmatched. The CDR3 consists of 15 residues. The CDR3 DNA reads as TGTGCCAGCAGCCCGGCCGGACTAGCCCAAGAGACCCAGTACTTC. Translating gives CASSPAGLAQETQYF.

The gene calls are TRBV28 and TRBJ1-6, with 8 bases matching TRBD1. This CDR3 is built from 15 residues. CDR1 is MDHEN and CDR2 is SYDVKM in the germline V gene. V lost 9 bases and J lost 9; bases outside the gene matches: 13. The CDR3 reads CASRPQGGSLSPLHF. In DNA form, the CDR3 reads TGTGCCAGTAGGCCACAGGGGGGCAGTCTTTCACCCCTCCACTTT.

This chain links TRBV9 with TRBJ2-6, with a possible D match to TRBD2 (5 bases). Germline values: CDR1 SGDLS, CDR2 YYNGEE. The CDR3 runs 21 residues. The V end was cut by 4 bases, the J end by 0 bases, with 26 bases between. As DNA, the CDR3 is TGTGCCAGCAGCCCGCGTGAGACTCAGGTTTTTACTAGCTCTGGGGCCAACGTCCTGACTTTC. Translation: CASSPRETQVFTSSGANVLTF.

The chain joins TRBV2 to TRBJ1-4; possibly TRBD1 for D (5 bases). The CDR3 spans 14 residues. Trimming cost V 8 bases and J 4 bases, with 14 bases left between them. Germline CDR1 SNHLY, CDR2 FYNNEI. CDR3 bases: TGTGCCAGCGGGTCTGACAGTAATAATGAAAAACTGTTTTTT. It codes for CASGSDSNNEKLFF.

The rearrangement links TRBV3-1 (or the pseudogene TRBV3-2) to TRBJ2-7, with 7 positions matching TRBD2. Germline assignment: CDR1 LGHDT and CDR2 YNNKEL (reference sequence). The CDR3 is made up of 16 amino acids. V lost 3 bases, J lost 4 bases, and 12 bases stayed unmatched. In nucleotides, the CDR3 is TGTGCCAGCAGCCATCTATCTCGCGGGAGCCGGTACGAGCAGTACTTC. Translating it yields CASSHLSRGSRYEQYF.

This CDR3 reads CASTLTSGNNEQFF. The CDR3 coding sequence is TGTGCCAGCACCTTGACTAGCGGAAACAATGAGCAGTTCTTC. This rearrangement joins TRBV6-5 to TRBJ2-1; 9 bases are shared with TRBD2. The CDR3 has 14 residues. The junction had 6 bases not matched to a gene; V was cut back by 7 bases and J by 5 bases. Germline loops: CDR1 MNHEY, CDR2 SVGAGI.

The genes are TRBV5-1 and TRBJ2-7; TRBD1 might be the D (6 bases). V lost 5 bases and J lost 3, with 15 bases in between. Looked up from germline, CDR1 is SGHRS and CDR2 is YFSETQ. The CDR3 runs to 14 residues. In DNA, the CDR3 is TGCGCCAGCAGAGACGTAGGGGGTGACTACGAGCAGTACTTC. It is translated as CASRDVGGDYEQYF.

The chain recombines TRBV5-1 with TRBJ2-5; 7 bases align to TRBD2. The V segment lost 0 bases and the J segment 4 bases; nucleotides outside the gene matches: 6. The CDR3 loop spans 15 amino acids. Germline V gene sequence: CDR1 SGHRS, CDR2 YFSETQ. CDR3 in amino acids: CASSLGASGGETQYF. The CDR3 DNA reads TGCGCCAGCAGCTTGGGGGCTAGCGGAGGAGAGACCCAGTACTTC.

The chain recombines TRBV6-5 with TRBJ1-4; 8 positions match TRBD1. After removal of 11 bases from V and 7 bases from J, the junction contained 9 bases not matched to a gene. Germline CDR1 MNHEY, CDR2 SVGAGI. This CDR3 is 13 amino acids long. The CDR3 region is CAGSTGGGEKLFF. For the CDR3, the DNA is TGTGCCGGCTCAACAGGGGGGGGTGAAAAACTGTTTTTT.

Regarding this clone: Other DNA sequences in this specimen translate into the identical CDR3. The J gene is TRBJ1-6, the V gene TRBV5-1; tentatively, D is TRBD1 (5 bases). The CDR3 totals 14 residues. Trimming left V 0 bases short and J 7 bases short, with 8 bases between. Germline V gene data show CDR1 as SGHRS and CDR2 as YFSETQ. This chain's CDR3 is CASSLGQGNSPLHF. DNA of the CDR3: TGCGCCAGCAGCTTGGGGCAGGGAAATTCACCCCTCCACTTT.

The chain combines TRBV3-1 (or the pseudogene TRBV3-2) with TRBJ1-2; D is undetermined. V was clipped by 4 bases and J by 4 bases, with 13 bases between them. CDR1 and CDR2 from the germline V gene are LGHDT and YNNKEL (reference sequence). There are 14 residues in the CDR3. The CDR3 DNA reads TGTGCCAGCAGCCCTTTAGGGAGAACCTATGGCTACACCTTC. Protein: CASSPLGRTYGYTF.